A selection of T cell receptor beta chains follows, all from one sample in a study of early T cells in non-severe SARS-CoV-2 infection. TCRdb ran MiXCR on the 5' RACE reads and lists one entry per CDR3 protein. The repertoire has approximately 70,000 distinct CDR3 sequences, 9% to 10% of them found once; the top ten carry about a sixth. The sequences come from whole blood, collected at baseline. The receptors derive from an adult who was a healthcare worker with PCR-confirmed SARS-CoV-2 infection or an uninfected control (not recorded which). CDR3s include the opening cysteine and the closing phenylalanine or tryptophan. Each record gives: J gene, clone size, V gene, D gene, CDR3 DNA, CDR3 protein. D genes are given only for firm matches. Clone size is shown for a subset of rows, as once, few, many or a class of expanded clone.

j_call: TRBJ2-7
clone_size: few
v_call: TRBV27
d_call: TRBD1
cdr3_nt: TGTGCCAGCAGTCTCTCTCCCGGGACAGGGCTCTCCTACGAGCAGTACTTC
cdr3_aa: CASSLSPGTGLSYEQYF

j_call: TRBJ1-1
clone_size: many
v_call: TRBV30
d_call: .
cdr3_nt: TGTGCCTGGAGCGTCGCCAGGGACACTGAAGCTTTCTTT
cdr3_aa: CAWSVARDTEAFF

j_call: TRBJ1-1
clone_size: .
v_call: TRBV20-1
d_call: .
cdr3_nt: TGCAGTGCTAGAGAACATGGGGGCCGGACCACTGAAGCTTTCTTT
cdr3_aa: CSAREHGGRTTEAFF

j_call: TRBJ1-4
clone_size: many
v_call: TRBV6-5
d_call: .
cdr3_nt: TGTGCCAGCAGTTACGGGGGAAAGGATGAAAAACTGTTTTTT
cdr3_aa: CASSYGGKDEKLFF

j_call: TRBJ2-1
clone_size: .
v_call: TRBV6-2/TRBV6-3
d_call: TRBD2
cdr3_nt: TGTGCCAGCAGTTATTTAGCGGGGGGATACAATGAGCAGTTCTTC
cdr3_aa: CASSYLAGGYNEQFF

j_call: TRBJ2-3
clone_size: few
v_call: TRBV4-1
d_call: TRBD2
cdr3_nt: TGCGCCAGCAGCCAAGATCCCCCCTTGACTAGCGGGTACACAGATACGCAGTATTTT
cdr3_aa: CASSQDPPLTSGYTDTQYF

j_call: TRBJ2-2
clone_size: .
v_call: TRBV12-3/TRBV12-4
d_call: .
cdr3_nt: TGTGCCAGCAGTTTGCGCACAGGGAACACCGGGGAGCTGTTTTTT
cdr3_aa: CASSLRTGNTGELFF

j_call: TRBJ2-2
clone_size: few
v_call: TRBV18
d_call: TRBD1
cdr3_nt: TGTGCCAGCTCAAATATCCGGGACAGGGAGAACACCGGGGAGCTGTTTTTT
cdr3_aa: CASSNIRDRENTGELFF

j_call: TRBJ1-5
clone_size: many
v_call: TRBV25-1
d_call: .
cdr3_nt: TGTGCCAGCAGTGAAGGGCAGCCCAATCAGCCCCAGCATTTT
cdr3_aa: CASSEGQPNQPQHF

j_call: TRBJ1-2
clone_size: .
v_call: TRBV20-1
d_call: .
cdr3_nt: TGCAGTGCTAGCGGAGGAGACTATGGCTACACCTTC
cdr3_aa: CSASGGDYGYTF

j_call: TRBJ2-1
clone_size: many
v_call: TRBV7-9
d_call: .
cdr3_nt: TGTGCCACCAGCCTGACGGGTGGTGAGCAGTTCTTC
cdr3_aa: CATSLTGGEQFF

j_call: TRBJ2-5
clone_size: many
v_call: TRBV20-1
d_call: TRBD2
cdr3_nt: TGCAGTGCTTCCGGGACTAAAGGGACCCAGTACTTC
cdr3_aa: CSASGTKGTQYF

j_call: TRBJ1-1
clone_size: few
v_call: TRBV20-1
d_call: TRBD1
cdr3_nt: TGCAGTGCTAGATTTTACAGGGGCACTGAAGCTTTCTTT
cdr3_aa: CSARFYRGTEAFF

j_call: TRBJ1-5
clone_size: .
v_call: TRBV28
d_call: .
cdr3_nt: TGTGCCAGCAGGGGACCGCAGTTAACCCAGCATTTT
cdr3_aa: CASRGPQLTQHF

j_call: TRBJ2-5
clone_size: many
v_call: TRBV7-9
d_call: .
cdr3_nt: TGTGCCAGCAGCCCGGGCCGGGAAAGACAAGAGACCCAGTACTTC
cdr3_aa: CASSPGRERQETQYF

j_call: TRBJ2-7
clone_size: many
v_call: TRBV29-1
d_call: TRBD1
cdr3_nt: TGCAGCGTTGAGGAACAGGGGGCGCGTCAGTACGAGCAGTACTTC
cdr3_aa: CSVEEQGARQYEQYF

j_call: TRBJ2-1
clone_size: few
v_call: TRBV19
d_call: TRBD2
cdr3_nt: TGTGCCAGTAGCGCTAGCGGGAGTGGGAATGAGCAGTTCTTC
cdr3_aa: CASSASGSGNEQFF

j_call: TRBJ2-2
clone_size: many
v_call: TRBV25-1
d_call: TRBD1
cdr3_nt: TGTGCCAGCAGTGACCCCCGGGACAGGGAGAACACCGGGGAGCTGTTTTTT
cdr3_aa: CASSDPRDRENTGELFF

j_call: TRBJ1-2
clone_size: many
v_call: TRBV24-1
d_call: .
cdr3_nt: TGTGCCACCAGTGAAACAGGGTCCATGTCTCCTGGCTACACCTTC
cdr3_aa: CATSETGSMSPGYTF

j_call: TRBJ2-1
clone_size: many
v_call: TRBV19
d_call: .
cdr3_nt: TGTGCCAGTAGTGTTAACAATGAGCAGTTCTTC
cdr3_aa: CASSVNNEQFF

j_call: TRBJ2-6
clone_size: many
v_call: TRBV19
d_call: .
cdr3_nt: TGTGCCAGCGAGACCAGGGGCTCTGGGGCCAACGTCCTGACTTTC
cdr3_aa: CASETRGSGANVLTF

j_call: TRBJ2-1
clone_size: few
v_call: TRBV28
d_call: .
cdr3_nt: TGTGCCAGCAGTTCGAAGACTAGTAATGAGCAGTTCTTC
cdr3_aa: CASSSKTSNEQFF

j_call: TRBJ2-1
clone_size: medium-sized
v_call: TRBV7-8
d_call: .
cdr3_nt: TGTGCCAGCAGCTTATCCGCGGCGAGAGGGCAGTTCTTC
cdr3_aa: CASSLSAARGQFF

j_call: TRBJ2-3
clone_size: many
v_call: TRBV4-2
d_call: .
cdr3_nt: TGTGCCAGCAGCCAAGCAAAAGGCGTAGATACGCAGTATTTT
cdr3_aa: CASSQAKGVDTQYF

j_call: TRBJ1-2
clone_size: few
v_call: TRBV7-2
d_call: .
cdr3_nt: TGTGCCAGCAGCGGCCGGACATCCGGCTATGGCTACACCTTC
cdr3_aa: CASSGRTSGYGYTF

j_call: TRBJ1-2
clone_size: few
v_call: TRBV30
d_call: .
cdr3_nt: TGTGCCTGGAGTGTTGGGGATGGCTACACCTTC
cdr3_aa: CAWSVGDGYTF

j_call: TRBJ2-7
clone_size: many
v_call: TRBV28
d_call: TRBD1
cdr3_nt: TGTGCCAGCAGTAGACCCTCACAGGGGGATTACGAGCAGTACTTC
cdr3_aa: CASSRPSQGDYEQYF

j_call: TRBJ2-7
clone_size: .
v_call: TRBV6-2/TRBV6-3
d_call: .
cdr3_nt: TGTGCCAGCAGTCCAACGAAGCGGCCCGGGAGCTACGAGCAGTACTTC
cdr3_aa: CASSPTKRPGSYEQYF

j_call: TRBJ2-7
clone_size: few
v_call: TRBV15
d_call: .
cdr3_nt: TGTGCCACCAGCAGAGAACTAGTCTACGAGCAGTACTTC
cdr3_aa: CATSRELVYEQYF

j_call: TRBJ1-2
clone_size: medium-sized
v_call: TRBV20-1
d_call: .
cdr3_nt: TGCAGTGCTAGAGATCTGTCTCGGGTCTATGGCTACACCTTC
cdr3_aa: CSARDLSRVYGYTF

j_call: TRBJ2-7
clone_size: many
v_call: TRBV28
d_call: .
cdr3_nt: TGTGCCAGCAGTTCCCCAGCAACGGAGGAGCAGTACTTC
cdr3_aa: CASSSPATEEQYF

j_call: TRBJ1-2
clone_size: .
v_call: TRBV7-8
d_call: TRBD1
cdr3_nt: TGTGCCAGCAGTCTTCCCGGCCAGGGGGGTTTCTATGGCTACACCTTC
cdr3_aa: CASSLPGQGGFYGYTF

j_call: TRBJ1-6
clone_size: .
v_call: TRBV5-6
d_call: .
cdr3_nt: TGTGCCAGCAGCTGGGGGGTTCTCTCACCCCTCCACTTT
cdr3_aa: CASSWGVLSPLHF

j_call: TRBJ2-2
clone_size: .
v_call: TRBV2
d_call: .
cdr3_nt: TGTGCCAGCAGTGTTCTCACTTCCGGGGAGCTGTTTTTT
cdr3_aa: CASSVLTSGELFF

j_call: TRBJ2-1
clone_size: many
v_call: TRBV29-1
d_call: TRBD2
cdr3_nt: TGCAGCGGCATTAGACTAGCGGGGTCCTACAATGAGCAGTTCTTC
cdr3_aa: CSGIRLAGSYNEQFF

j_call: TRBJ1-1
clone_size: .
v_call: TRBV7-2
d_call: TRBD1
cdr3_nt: TGTGCCAGCAGCTTTGGGACAGAGAACACTGAAGCTTTCTTT
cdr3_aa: CASSFGTENTEAFF

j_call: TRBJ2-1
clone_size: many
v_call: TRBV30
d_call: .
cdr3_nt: TGTGCCCGCCGGGGGGGACAGGGACCTCTTGAGCAGTTCTTC
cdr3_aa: CARRGGQGPLEQFF

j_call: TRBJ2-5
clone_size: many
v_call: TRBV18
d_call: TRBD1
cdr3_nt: TGTGCCAGCTCATTAGGGACAGGCCACCAAGAGACCCAGTACTTC
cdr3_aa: CASSLGTGHQETQYF

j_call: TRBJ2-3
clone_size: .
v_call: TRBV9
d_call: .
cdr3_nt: TGTGCCAGCAGCGTAGGTGTAACGCAGTATTTT
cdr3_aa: CASSVGVTQYF

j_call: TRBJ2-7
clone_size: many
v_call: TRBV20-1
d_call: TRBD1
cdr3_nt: TGCAGTGCTAGAGCTATCGACAGGGGTGGGTACGAGCAGTACTTC
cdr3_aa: CSARAIDRGGYEQYF

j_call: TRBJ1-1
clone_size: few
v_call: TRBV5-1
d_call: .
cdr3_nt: TGCGCCAGCAGCTTGGGCAGTACGAACACTGAAGCTTTCTTT
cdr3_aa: CASSLGSTNTEAFF